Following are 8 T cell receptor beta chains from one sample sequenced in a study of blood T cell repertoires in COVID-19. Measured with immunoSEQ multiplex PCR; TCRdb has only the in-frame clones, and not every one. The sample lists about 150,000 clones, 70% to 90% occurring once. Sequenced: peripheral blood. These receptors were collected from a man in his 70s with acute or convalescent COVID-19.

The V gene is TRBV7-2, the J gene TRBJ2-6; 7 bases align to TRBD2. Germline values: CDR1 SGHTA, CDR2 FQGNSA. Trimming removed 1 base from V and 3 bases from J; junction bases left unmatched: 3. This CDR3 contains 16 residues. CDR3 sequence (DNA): TGTGCCAGCAGCTTAGATTCGGGGGGTGGGGCCAACGTCCTGACTTTC. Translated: CASSLDSGGGANVLTF. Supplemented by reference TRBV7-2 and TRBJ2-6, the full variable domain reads GAGVSQSPSNKVTEKGKDVELRCDPISGHTALYWYRQSLGQGLEFLIYFQGNSAPDKSGLPSDRFSAERTGGSVSTLTIQRTQQEDSAVYLCASSLDSGGGANVLTFGAGSRLTVL.

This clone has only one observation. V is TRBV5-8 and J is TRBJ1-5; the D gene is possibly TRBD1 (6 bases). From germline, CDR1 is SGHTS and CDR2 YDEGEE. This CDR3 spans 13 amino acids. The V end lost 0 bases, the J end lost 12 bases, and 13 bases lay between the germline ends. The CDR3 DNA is TGTGCCAGCAGCTTGGGTACAGGGTTAGGCCAGCATTTT. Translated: CASSLGTGLGQHF. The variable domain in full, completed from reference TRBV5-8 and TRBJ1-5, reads EAGVTQSPTHLIKTRGQQATLRCSPISGHTSVYWYQQALGLGLQFLLWYDEGEERNRGNFPPRFSGRQFPNYSSELNVNALELEDSALYLCASSLGTGLGQHFGDGTRLSIL.

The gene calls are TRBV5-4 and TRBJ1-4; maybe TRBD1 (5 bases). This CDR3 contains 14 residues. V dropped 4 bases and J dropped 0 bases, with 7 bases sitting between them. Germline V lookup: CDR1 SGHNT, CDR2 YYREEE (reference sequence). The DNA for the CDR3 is TGTGCCAGCAGCACAGGTGCAACTAATGAAAAACTGTTTTTT. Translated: CASSTGATNEKLFF.

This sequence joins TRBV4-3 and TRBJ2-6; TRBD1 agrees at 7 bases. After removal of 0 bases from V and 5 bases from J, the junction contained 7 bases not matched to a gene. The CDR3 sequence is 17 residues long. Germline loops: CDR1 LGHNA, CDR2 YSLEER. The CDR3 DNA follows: TGCGCCAGCAGCCAAGAATGGACAGGTGATAGGGCCAACGTCCTGACTTTC. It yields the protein CASSQEWTGDRANVLTF.

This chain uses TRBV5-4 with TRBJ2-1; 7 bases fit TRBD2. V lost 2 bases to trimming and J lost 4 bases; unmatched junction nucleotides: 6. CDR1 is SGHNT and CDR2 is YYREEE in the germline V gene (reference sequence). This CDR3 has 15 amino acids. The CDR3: CASSLELADYNEQFF. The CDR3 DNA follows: TGTGCCAGCAGCTTAGAGCTAGCGGATTACAATGAGCAGTTCTTC.

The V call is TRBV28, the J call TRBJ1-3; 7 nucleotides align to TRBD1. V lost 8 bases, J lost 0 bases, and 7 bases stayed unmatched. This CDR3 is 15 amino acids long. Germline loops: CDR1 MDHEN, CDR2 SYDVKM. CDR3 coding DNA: TGTGCCAGCCACGGACAGGCTGACTCTGGAAACACCATATATTTT. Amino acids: CASHGQADSGNTIYF. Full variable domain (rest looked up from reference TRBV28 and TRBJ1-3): DVKVTQSSRYLVKRTGEKVFLECVQDMDHENMFWYRQDPGLGLRLIYFSYDVKMKEKGDIPEGYSVSREKKERFSLILESASTNQTSMYLCASHGQADSGNTIYFGEGSWLTVV.

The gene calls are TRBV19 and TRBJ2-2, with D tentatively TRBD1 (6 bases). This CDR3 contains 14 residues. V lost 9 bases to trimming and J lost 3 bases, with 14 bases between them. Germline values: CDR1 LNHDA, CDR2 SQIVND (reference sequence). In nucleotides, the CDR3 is TGTGCCAGCACAAGACAGGCTTACACCGGGGAGCTGTTTTTT. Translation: CASTRQAYTGELFF. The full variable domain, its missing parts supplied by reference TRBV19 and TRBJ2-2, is DGGITQSPKYLFRKEGQNVTLSCEQNLNHDAMYWYRQDPGQGLRLIYYSQIVNDFQKGDIAEGYSVSREKKESFPLTVTSAQKNPTAFYLCASTRQAYTGELFFGEGSRLTVL.

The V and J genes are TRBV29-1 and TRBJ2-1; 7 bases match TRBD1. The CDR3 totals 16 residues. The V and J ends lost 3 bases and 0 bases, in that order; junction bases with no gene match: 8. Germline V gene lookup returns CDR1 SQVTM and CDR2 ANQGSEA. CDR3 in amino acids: CSVEVWGQFSYNEQFF. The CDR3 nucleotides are TGCAGCGTTGAGGTGTGGGGACAGTTCTCCTACAATGAGCAGTTCTTC.